This entry lists 3 T cell receptor beta chains sequenced from one sample in a study of T-cell reconstitution after alpha-beta-depleted transplantation in children. Unique molecular identifiers featured in how the TCRbeta library was prepared. TCRdb called the PCR reads again in MiXCR, with one record for every CDR3 protein. The repertoire holds a few hundred thousand distinct CDR3 sequences, with roughly a quarter as singletons. Sample: PBMCs, taken before TCRalphabeta/CD19-depleted stem cell transplant. The receptors originated from a boy in the first two years of life with Wiskott-Aldrich syndrome, due to receive a stem cell transplant.

V usage is TRBV12-3 or TRBV12-4 and J usage is TRBJ1-5; a possible D gene is TRBD1 (5 bases). V dropped 4 bases and J dropped 0 bases, with 28 bases sitting between them. The CDR3 runs 21 residues. The CDR3 DNA sequence: TGTGCCAGCAGTTCCCTACCCGGGGCGGCCAGAAAGTCCTATAGCAATCAGCCCCAGCATTTT. This codes for CASSSLPGAARKSYSNQPQHF.

The chain combines TRBV20-1 with TRBJ2-1; D possibly corresponds to TRBD2 (5 bases). This CDR3 spans 15 amino acids. With 3 bases removed from V and 2 bases from J, the gap between germline ends came to 14 bases. The V gene's germline CDR1 is DFQATT and CDR2 SNEGSKA (reference sequence). The CDR3 nucleotides are TGCAGTGCTAGCGAACGGACTTACCCCTACAATGAGCAGTTCTTC. This gives the protein CSASERTYPYNEQFF.

This clonotype was counted a few times. The CDR3 protein is CASSMTGPKNIQYF. DNA for the CDR3: TGCGCCAGCAGCATGACAGGGCCCAAAAACATTCAGTACTTC. The chain joins TRBV5-1 to TRBJ2-4; TRBD1 aligns across 7 bases. After removal of 4 bases from V and 2 bases from J, the junction contained 3 bases not matched to a gene. Germline V lookup: CDR1 SGHRS, CDR2 YFSETQ. The CDR3 consists of 14 residues.